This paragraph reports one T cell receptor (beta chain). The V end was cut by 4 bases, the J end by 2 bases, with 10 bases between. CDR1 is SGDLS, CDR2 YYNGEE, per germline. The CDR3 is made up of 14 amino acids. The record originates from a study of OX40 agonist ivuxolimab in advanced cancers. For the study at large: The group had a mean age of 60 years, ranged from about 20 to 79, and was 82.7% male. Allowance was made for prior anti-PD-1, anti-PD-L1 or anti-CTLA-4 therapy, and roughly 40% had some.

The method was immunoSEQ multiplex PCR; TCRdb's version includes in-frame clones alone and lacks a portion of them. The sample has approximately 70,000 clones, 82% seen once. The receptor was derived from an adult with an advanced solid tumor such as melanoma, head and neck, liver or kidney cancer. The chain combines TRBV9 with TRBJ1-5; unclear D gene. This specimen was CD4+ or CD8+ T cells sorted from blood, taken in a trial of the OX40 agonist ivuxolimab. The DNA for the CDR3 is TGTGCCAGCAGCTTAGGGTTAGGCAATCAGCCCCAGCATTTT. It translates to CASSLGLGNQPQHF.